Each of the 14 T cell receptor beta chains below was sequenced from the same sample in a study of a mutant IDH1 vaccine in newly diagnosed glioma. The sample's time point: baseline, week 1 (first vaccination visit). Specified treatment: pre-vaccination baseline after standard-of-care therapy. Repertoires were generated with immunoSEQ multiplex PCR, while TCRdb's copy carries only in-frame clones and drops some. The sample consists of 95,000 to 100,000 clones, approximately 90% of them appearing once. Sample: PBMCs, taken from a glioma patient treated with radiotherapy, temozolomide or both. Receptors were obtained from a woman aged 50 to 60 with glioma.

This clone occurred once. This rearrangement joins TRBV28 to TRBJ2-1, with D perhaps given as TRBD1 or TRBD2 (5 bases each). Germline lookup yields CDR1 MDHEN and CDR2 SYDVKM. The CDR3 loop spans 15 amino acids. V lost 6 bases and J lost 0, with 12 bases in between. CDR3 loop: CASRTGTGSYNEQFF. The CDR3 DNA reads as TGTGCCAGCAGGACCGGGACCGGCTCCTACAATGAGCAGTTCTTC.

CDR3 sequence: CASSPPTGGSGNEQFF. CDR3 DNA: TGTGCCAGCTCACCACCTACGGGAGGAAGTGGCAATGAGCAGTTCTTC. The rearrangement joins TRBV18 to TRBJ2-1, with 7 bases matching TRBD2. This CDR3 is 16 amino acids long. Looked up from germline, CDR1 is KGHSH and CDR2 is LQKENI. J gave up 6 bases and V 0 bases, and 8 bases lay outside the gene matches.

This chain connects TRBV19 to TRBJ1-3; the D is unclear. V lost 2 bases and J lost 3, with 5 bases in between. Looked up from germline, CDR1 is LNHDA and CDR2 is SQIVND (reference sequence). The CDR3 loop spans 13 amino acids. The CDR3 bases are TGTGCCAGTAGTATACAGGATGGAAACACCATATATTTT. Its translation is CASSIQDGNTIYF.

This chain uses TRBV18 with TRBJ2-6; no reliable D call. Germline CDR1 and CDR2: KGHSH and LQKENI. This CDR3 is built from 15 residues. V lost 2 bases and J lost 3, with 8 bases in between. For the CDR3, the DNA is TGTGCCAGCTCACCAACTAAGGGTGGGGCCAACGTCCTGACTTTC. Protein: CASSPTKGGANVLTF.

The chain couples TRBV27 to TRBJ2-5; perhaps TRBD1 as D (5 bases). V lost 5 bases, J lost 2 bases, and 15 bases lay in between. Germline V gives CDR1 MNHEY, CDR2 SMNVEV (reference sequence). The CDR3 runs 15 residues. CDR3 DNA sequence: TGTGCCAGCAGTGGTGGGGCGCGGAGTCAAGAGACCCAGTACTTC. This encodes CASSGGARSQETQYF.

The chain is built from TRBV28 and TRBJ1-2, with D possibly matching TRBD1 (5 bases). The CDR3 has 12 amino acids. Trimming stripped 5 bases from V and 8 bases from J, with 12 bases between. CDR1 and CDR2 (germline): MDHEN, SYDVKM. This CDR3 reads CASSRQGEGYTF. In nucleotides, the CDR3 is TGTGCCAGCAGTAGGCAGGGCGAAGGCTACACCTTC.

This chain connects TRBV25-1 to TRBJ2-1; a possible D gene is TRBD2 (7 bases). Trimming removed 3 bases at V and 2 bases at J, with 17 bases between. Germline V gene data show CDR1 as MGHDK and CDR2 as SYGVNS. The CDR3 consists of 17 residues. CDR3 region: CASSDAGAGGTYNEQFF. The CDR3 coding sequence is TGTGCCAGCAGTGACGCGGGGGCCGGGGGGACCTACAATGAGCAGTTCTTC. Looking up the rest from reference TRBV25-1 and TRBJ2-1 gives the full variable domain: EADIYQTPRYLVIGTGKKITLECSQTMGHDKMYWYQQDPGMELHLIHYSYGVNSTEKGDLSSESTVSRIRTEHFPLTLESARPSHTSQYLCASSDAGAGGTYNEQFFGPGTRLTVL.

The chain links TRBV5-1 to TRBJ1-4; 9 nucleotides match TRBD1. The CDR3 is 15 amino acids. CDR1 and CDR2 from the germline V gene are SGHRS and YFSETQ. After removal of 6 bases from V and 1 base from J, the junction contained 4 bases not matched to a gene. Here the CDR3 DNA reads TGCGCCAGCACCCCGGGACAGGGAACTAATGAAAAACTGTTTTTT. As protein: CASTPGQGTNEKLFF.

The J gene is TRBJ2-5, the V gene TRBV10-2, with 9 bases identical to TRBD2. CDR3 length: 19 residues. Germline V gene data show CDR1 as WSHSY and CDR2 as SAAADI. The V gene end was trimmed by 0 bases and the J gene end by 5 bases; junction bases not matched to a gene: 16. The chain's CDR3 is CASSESVVAGVPGWETQYF. CDR3 coding DNA: TGCGCCAGCAGTGAGTCTGTGGTAGCGGGAGTACCGGGCTGGGAGACCCAGTACTTC.

The chain carries TRBV5-1 and TRBJ2-7, with 12 nucleotides matching TRBD1. Looked up from germline, CDR1 is SGHRS and CDR2 is YFSETQ. This CDR3 spans 17 amino acids. V trimming: 4 bases; J trimming: 2 bases; junction bases outside the gene matches: 10. The CDR3 coding sequence is TGCGCCAGCAGCCAGGTCGGCGGGACAGGGGGCCCCTACGAGCAGTACTTC. This encodes CASSQVGGTGGPYEQYF.

V gene TRBV28 combines with J gene TRBJ2-3; the match to TRBD2 covers 13 bases. This CDR3 has 15 amino acids. Germline-derived CDR1 and CDR2 are MDHEN and SYDVKM. V shed 6 bases, J shed 4 bases, and the junction held 4 bases outside the gene matches. In nucleotides, the CDR3 is TGTGCCAGCAGCCGAACTAGCGGGAGGGCAGATACGCAGTATTTT. This translates into CASSRTSGRADTQYF.

The chain couples TRBV27 to TRBJ2-5, with D possibly matching TRBD2 (5 bases). The CDR3 extends over 11 amino acids. The V end was cut by 6 bases, the J end by 9 bases, with 11 bases between. CDR1 is MNHEY, CDR2 SMNVEV, per germline (reference sequence). The DNA for the CDR3 is TGTGCCAGCAGATCGGGGTTGGCCCAGTACTTC. It specifies CASRSGLAQYF.

The gene calls are TRBV7-9 and TRBJ2-7; D is undetermined. The CDR3 contains 14 residues. CDR1 is SEHNR, CDR2 FQNEAQ, per germline (reference sequence). Deletions cut 8 bases from V and 2 bases from J, with 16 bases between. For the CDR3, the DNA is TGTGCCAGCGCTGGCCTTGTACCTCCCTACGAGCAGTACTTC. It translates to CASAGLVPPYEQYF.

The CDR3 loop is CASSLMSGGYYEQYF. The DNA of the CDR3 is TGTGCCAGCAGCTTAATGTCAGGGGGCTATTACGAGCAGTACTTC. The genes are TRBV5-6 and TRBJ2-7; 8 nucleotides align to TRBD1. CDR1 SGHDT and CDR2 YYEEEE come from the germline V gene. With 2 bases clipped from V and 4 bases from J, the junction kept 8 bases outside the gene matches. The CDR3 is made up of 15 amino acids. Full variable domain (remainder filled in from reference TRBV5-6 and TRBJ2-7): DAGVTQSPTHLIKTRGQQVTLRCSPKSGHDTVSWYQQALGQGPQFIFQYYEEEERQRGNFPDRFSGHQFPNYSSELNVNALLLGDSALYLCASSLMSGGYYEQYFGPGTRLTVT.